A single sample is the source of the 19 T cell receptor beta chains below, sequenced in a study of a mutant IDH1 vaccine in newly diagnosed glioma. No cognate antigen is known for these TCRs. Time point defined: week 23, last vaccination. Topical imiquimod was applied with each vaccine dose, which held 300 ug of mutant IDH1 20-mer peptide. The assay was immunoSEQ multiplex PCR, and TCRdb's table has in-frame clones only and misses some. The sample carries over 25,000 clones, approximately 90% recorded once. This specimen consisted of PBMCs, obtained from a glioma patient whose treatment included an IDH1 peptide vaccine. These receptors were obtained from a man aged 35-49 years with glioma.

The J gene is TRBJ1-6, the V gene TRBV5-1; D unclear. Germline V gene sequence: CDR1 SGHRS, CDR2 YFSETQ. The V end was cut by 3 bases, the J end by 0 bases, with 7 bases between. CDR3 size: 15 residues. This CDR3 is CASSSTNSYNSPLHF. CDR3 coding DNA: TGCGCCAGCAGCTCGACGAACTCCTATAATTCACCCCTCCACTTT.

This clone has a single count. Within the sample, other DNA sequences also encode this same CDR3. The V and J genes are TRBV4-1 and TRBJ1-2; the match to TRBD1 covers 9 bases. The J segment lost 3 bases and the V segment lost 3 bases, leaving 5 bases of the junction unmatched. Germline V gene sequence: CDR1 MGHRA, CDR2 YSYEKL. This CDR3 has 15 amino acids. CDR3 residues: CASSHRTGAYYGYTF. DNA of the CDR3: TGCGCCAGCAGCCACCGGACAGGGGCCTACTATGGCTACACCTTC.

This chain joins TRBV6-5 and TRBJ1-3; D is unclear. Looked up from germline, CDR1 is MNHEY and CDR2 is SVGAGI. The CDR3 extends over 15 amino acids. V lost 0 bases, J lost 3 bases, and 9 bases lay in between. Here the CDR3 reads CASSYSTLSGNTIYF. The CDR3 bases are TGTGCCAGCAGTTACTCCACCTTAAGTGGAAACACCATATATTTT.

The chain couples TRBV30 to TRBJ1-5; D not resolved. The CDR3 runs to 14 residues. The V end lost 4 bases, the J end lost 7 bases, and 17 bases lay between the germline ends. CDR1 and CDR2 from the germline V gene are GTSNPN and SVGIG (reference sequence). The CDR3 DNA sequence: TGTGCCTGGAACCGGGTCTATGGGCAGCAGCCCCAGCATTTT. It codes for CAWNRVYGQQPQHF.

The rearrangement uses TRBV2 and TRBJ1-1, with D possibly TRBD1 on 6 matching bases. With 3 bases removed from V and 11 bases from J, the gap between germline ends came to 25 bases. The CDR3 contains 16 residues. Germline V CDR1 and CDR2: SNHLY, FYNNEI. The CDR3 spells CASSDPHREGPEDAFF. Here the CDR3 DNA reads TGTGCCAGCAGTGATCCCCACAGGGAGGGGCCCGAGGACGCTTTCTTT.

The V call is TRBV5-4, the J call TRBJ2-5, with 8 nucleotides matching TRBD1. CDR3 size: 14 residues. Germline lookup yields CDR1 SGHNT and CDR2 YYREEE (reference sequence). Germline trimming cut 4 bases from V and 5 bases from J; bases unmatched to any gene: 7. The CDR3 sequence: CASSLRTGQETQYF. The CDR3 nucleotides read TGTGCCAGCAGCCTACGGACAGGGCAGGAGACCCAGTACTTC.

The chain links TRBV2 to TRBJ2-3, with TRBD1 matching 8 bases. The CDR3 has 16 amino acids. Trimming removed 6 bases from V and 3 bases from J; junction bases left unmatched: 11. Germline loops: CDR1 SNHLY, CDR2 FYNNEI. Here the CDR3 DNA reads TGTGCCAGCAGGAAAACAGGACAGGGATCGACAGATACGCAGTATTTT. This gives the protein CASRKTGQGSTDTQYF.

This clone was detected only once. The chain carries TRBV7-9 and TRBJ2-4; D not certain. Germline V gene data show CDR1 as SEHNR and CDR2 as FQNEAQ (reference sequence). The CDR3 consists of 14 residues. V gave up 3 bases and J gave up 7 bases, with 13 bases separating them. This chain's CDR3 is CASSFSFSRNIQYF. CDR3 in DNA: TGTGCCAGCAGCTTTTCCTTTAGCAGGAACATTCAGTACTTC.

The chain's CDR3 is CASSEMDRLTDTQYF. In DNA form, the CDR3 reads TGTGCCAGCAGTGAAATGGACAGGTTGACAGATACGCAGTATTTT. The chain couples TRBV2 to TRBJ2-3, with 7 bases aligning to TRBD1. The V gene's germline CDR1 is SNHLY and CDR2 FYNNEI. V shed 2 bases and J 3 bases; nucleotides not matched to a gene: 5. This CDR3 is built from 15 residues.

The chain joins TRBV4-1 to TRBJ1-5; D is uncertain. V was trimmed by 1 base and J by 6 bases, leaving 7 bases between them. CDR1 and CDR2 from the germline V gene are MGHRA and YSYEKL. This CDR3 comprises 13 residues. The DNA for the CDR3 is TGCGCCAGCAGCCAAGGGTCGGTTCAGCCCCAGCATTTT. It is translated as CASSQGSVQPQHF.

The chain carries TRBV6-5 and TRBJ1-5; D not certain. The germline V and J ends were trimmed by 6 bases and 5 bases, with 11 bases remaining between them. CDR3 length: 13 residues. Looked up from germline, CDR1 is MNHEY and CDR2 is SVGAGI. CDR3 residues: CASSKSPHQPQHF. The CDR3, as DNA: TGTGCCAGCAGCAAATCCCCGCATCAGCCCCAGCATTTT.

The sample holds one count of this clone. V is TRBV15 and J is TRBJ2-1, with TRBD2 as a possible D gene (5 bases). Germline V lookup: CDR1 LNHNV, CDR2 YYDKDF (reference sequence). The CDR3 contains 21 residues. Trimming stripped 0 bases from V and 5 bases from J, with 29 bases between. DNA of the CDR3: TGTGCCACCAGCAGAGACGGTGGAAGACTTCGGGATCTGGTAGGAGACAATGAGCAGTTCTTC. Protein sequence: CATSRDGGRLRDLVGDNEQFF.

The J gene is TRBJ1-1, the V gene TRBV29-1; no clear D gene. Trimming took off 2 bases at V and 11 bases at J, with 3 bases between the two ends. The CDR3 runs to 8 residues. Looked up from germline, CDR1 is SQVTM and CDR2 is ANQGSEA. DNA of the CDR3: TGCAGCGTTGAAAGGGCTTTCTTT. This translates into CSVERAFF.

This clone showed up just a few times. The chain carries TRBV5-1 and TRBJ1-5; D is unclear. The CDR3 runs to 14 residues. Trimming removed 0 bases from V and 9 bases from J, with 13 bases in between. In germline, CDR1 is SGHRS, CDR2 YFSETQ. The chain's CDR3 is CASSLEAGTRPQHF. As DNA, the CDR3 is TGCGCCAGCAGCTTGGAGGCCGGCACTAGGCCCCAGCATTTT.

This clone has a single count. This rearrangement joins TRBV11-2 to TRBJ2-1, with D perhaps TRBD2 (5 bases). Per germline, CDR1 SGHAT and CDR2 FQNNGV. V gave up 5 bases and J gave up 7 bases, with 18 bases separating them. CDR3 length: 15 amino acids. This CDR3 reads CASSPSASRKNEQFF. DNA of the CDR3: TGTGCCAGCAGCCCGTCGGCTAGCAGGAAGAATGAGCAGTTCTTC.

The chain combines TRBV30 with TRBJ2-5; TRBD2 aligns across 7 bases. The germline V gene has CDR1 GTSNPN and CDR2 SVGIG (reference sequence). J gave up 9 bases and V 1 base, and 11 bases lay outside the gene matches. CDR3 length equals 14 residues. CDR3 sequence: CAWSASLAVGAQYF. In DNA, the CDR3 is TGTGCCTGGAGTGCCTCCCTAGCGGTGGGGGCCCAGTACTTC.

The rearrangement joins TRBV19 to TRBJ1-2; TRBD1 might be the D (5 bases). Trimming pared 6 bases from V and 5 bases from J, leaving 7 bases between. The germline gives CDR1 LNHDA, CDR2 SQIVND (reference sequence). CDR3 size: 11 residues. In nucleotides, the CDR3 is TGTGCCAGTAGGACAGTTTATGGCTACACCTTC. Encoded protein: CASRTVYGYTF.

The rearrangement joins TRBV6-1 to TRBJ2-2; D unclear. CDR1 and CDR2 from the germline V gene are MNHNS and SASEGT. The CDR3 runs to 13 residues. Deletions cut 1 base from V and 4 bases from J, with 4 bases between. The DNA for the CDR3 is TGTGCCAGCAGTGAAGTCAGCACCGGGGAGCTGTTTTTT. Translating gives CASSEVSTGELFF.

The J gene is TRBJ2-3, the V gene TRBV15, with 7 positions matching TRBD2. J lost 0 bases, V lost 4 bases, and 4 bases had no gene match. The CDR3 is 15 amino acids. Germline V CDR1 and CDR2: LNHNV, YYDKDF (reference sequence). CDR3 loop: CATSMGGESTDTQYF. CDR3 nucleotide sequence: TGTGCCACCAGCATGGGGGGGGAAAGCACAGATACGCAGTATTTT.